This entry concerns a single T cell receptor (beta chain). Each sample's input was approximately 0.25 ug genomic DNA, 40,000 or so genome equivalents. This specimen comes from a study of T cell clusters in autoimmune cytopenias. One tube held mixed TRB-A and TRB-B primer pools for touch-down PCR. After re-calling the multiplex PCR reads, TCRdb lists one entry per CDR3 protein, DNA absent. The sample's table shows 5,400 or so distinct CDR3 sequences. The germline V gene has CDR1 MNHEY and CDR2 SMNVEV (reference sequence). The CDR3 is 19 amino acids. This sample also appeared in a second study, on T cell repertoires in aging, cancer and after chemotherapy.

Material: peripheral blood. The chain couples TRBV27 to TRBJ2-3; lacking DNA, the TRBD2 call made by TCRdb goes unchecked. This sequence originates from a human donor in good health. The CDR3 loop reads CASSGPGTGTSVSTDTQYF.